This T cell receptor beta chain was identified in a study of cytomegalovirus exposure and HLA in healthy donors. Concerning this clone itself: The antigen remains undetermined.

Findings of the study overall: One variant, a missense change in DCLRE1C, was linked in a later analysis to TCR beta V- and J-gene trimming. Roughly uniform depth of sequencing across donors was assumed in presence/absence analyses. Under in vitro conditions, a few CMV-associated chains were confirmed as specific for CMV antigens.

Primers: 60 Vbeta forward and 13 Jbeta reverse. Libraries were prepared by immunoSEQ multiplex PCR; TCRdb keeps only in-frame clonotypes and omits some of them. The sample records roughly 180,000 clones, approximately 80% being singletons. Germline V gives CDR1 LNHDA, CDR2 SQIVND (reference sequence). The V and J ends lost 10 bases and 4 bases respectively, with 14 bases between them. CDR3 length: 13 amino acids. The gene calls are TRBV19 and TRBJ1-5, with D unresolved. The sequence was collected from a man aged 25 to 40 in good health and CMV-seropositive. The sample was PBMCs. Here the CDR3 reads CATNSGWNQPQHF. As DNA, the CDR3 is TGTGCCACTAATTCGGGGTGGAATCAGCCCCAGCATTTT. Full variable domain (missing parts from reference TRBV19 and TRBJ1-5): DGGITQSPKYLFRKEGQNVTLSCEQNLNHDAMYWYRQDPGQGLRLIYYSQIVNDFQKGDIAEGYSVSREKKESFPLTVTSAQKNPTAFYLCATNSGWNQPQHFGDGTRLSIL.